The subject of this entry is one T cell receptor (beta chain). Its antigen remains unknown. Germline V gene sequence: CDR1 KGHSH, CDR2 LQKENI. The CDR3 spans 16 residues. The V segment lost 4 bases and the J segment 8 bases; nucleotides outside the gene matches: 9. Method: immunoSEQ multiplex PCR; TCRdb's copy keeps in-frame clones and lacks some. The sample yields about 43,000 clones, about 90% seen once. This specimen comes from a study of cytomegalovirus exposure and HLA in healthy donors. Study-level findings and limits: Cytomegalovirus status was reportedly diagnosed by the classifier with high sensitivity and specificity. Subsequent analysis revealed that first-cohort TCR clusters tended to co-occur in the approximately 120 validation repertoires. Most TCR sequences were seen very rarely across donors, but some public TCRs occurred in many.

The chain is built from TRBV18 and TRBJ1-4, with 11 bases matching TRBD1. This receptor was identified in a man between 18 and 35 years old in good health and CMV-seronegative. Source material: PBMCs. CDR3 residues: CASSHNRDRGKEKLFF. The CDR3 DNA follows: TGTGCCAGCTCACACAATCGGGACAGGGGGAAGGAAAAACTGTTTTTT.